Listed here are 27 T cell receptor beta chains from one sample, sequenced in a study of blood T cell repertoires in COVID-19. Data came from immunoSEQ multiplex PCR; TCRdb stores just in-frame clones and leaves some out. In the table there are some 100,000 clones, about nine tenths of which are singletons. The sequenced sample was peripheral blood. These receptors came from a human donor with active COVID-19. The donor label of this sample is uncertain.

The rearrangement uses TRBV9 and TRBJ1-3, with 7 bases that match TRBD1. Germline CDR1 reads SGDLS; CDR2 reads YYNGEE. The CDR3 has 15 residues. V shed 0 bases and J 4 bases; nucleotides not matched to a gene: 4. CDR3 residues: CASSVGPTGGNTIYF. The CDR3 nucleotides read TGTGCCAGCAGCGTAGGGCCGACAGGGGGAAACACCATATATTTT.

The chain has TRBV29-1 and TRBJ2-7; 7 bases map to TRBD1. The CDR3 runs 14 residues. The germline V gene has CDR1 SQVTM and CDR2 ANQGSEA. Trimming cost V 4 bases and J 2 bases; bases outside gene matches: 8. This CDR3 is CSVGDRSFTYEQYF. The CDR3 DNA reads as TGCAGCGTTGGGGACAGAAGTTTCACCTACGAGCAGTACTTC.

The rearrangement links TRBV7-2 to TRBJ2-5; TRBD2 aligns across 10 bases. With 2 bases clipped from V and 3 bases from J, the junction kept 6 bases outside the gene matches. The CDR3 loop spans 16 amino acids. Per the germline V gene, CDR1 is SGHTA and CDR2 is FQGNSA. In DNA form, the CDR3 reads TGTGCCAGCAGCTTAAGGAGTAGCGGGGGGAAAGAGACCCAGTACTTC. Its translation is CASSLRSSGGKETQYF. The full variable domain, with the rest looked up from reference TRBV7-2 and TRBJ2-5, is GAGVSQSPSNKVTEKGKDVELRCDPISGHTALYWYRQSLGQGLEFLIYFQGNSAPDKSGLPSDRFSAERTGGSVSTLTIQRTQQEDSAVYLCASSLRSSGGKETQYFGPGTRLLVL.

This chain connects TRBV5-1 to TRBJ1-1; D is unresolved. This CDR3 comprises 14 residues. The V gene's germline CDR1 is SGHRS and CDR2 YFSETQ. V was cut by 0 bases and J by 1 base, with 7 bases left in between. The DNA of the CDR3 is TGCGCCAGCAGCTTGGCCGTGTCGAACACTGAAGCTTTCTTT. Protein: CASSLAVSNTEAFF. Drawing the rest from reference TRBV5-1 and TRBJ1-1, the complete variable domain is KAGVTQTPRYLIKTRGQQVTLSCSPISGHRSVSWYQQTPGQGLQFLFEYFSETQRNKGNFPGRFSGRQFSNSRSEMNVSTLELGDSALYLCASSLAVSNTEAFFGQGTRLTVV.

The V and J genes are TRBV12-3 or TRBV12-4 and TRBJ1-1; D might be TRBD1 (6 bases). This CDR3 is built from 13 residues. The V end was cut by 5 bases, the J end by 11 bases, with 18 bases between. CDR3 sequence: CASSPPQGLGAFF. The CDR3 DNA reads TGTGCCAGCAGTCCTCCTCAGGGGCTCGGGGCTTTCTTT.

This clone was detected only once. The rearrangement uses TRBV7-5 and TRBJ1-5. TRBV7-5 is termed a pseudogene. The CDR3 totals 16 residues. The CDR3 nucleotides read TGTGTCAGAAGCTTTACGGGGGGGTATAGCAATCAGCCCCAGCATTTT. Protein sequence: CVRSFTGGYSNQPQHF.

This chain joins TRBV5-3 and TRBJ2-2; tentative D call: TRBD1 (6 bases). TRBV5-3 falls under the ORF class, with uncertain function. The germline V and J ends were trimmed by 7 bases and 6 bases, with 13 bases remaining between them. CDR3 length: 13 residues. The CDR3 bases are TGTGCCAGATCTACAGGGTATCCCGGGGAGCTGTTTTTT. It translates to CARSTGYPGELFF.

This clone was observed a single time. This chain connects TRBV4-2 to TRBJ1-2; D remains unclear. Germline V CDR1 and CDR2: LGHNA, YNFKEQ. This CDR3 comprises 11 residues. Trimming pared 3 bases from V and 5 bases from J, leaving 4 bases between. DNA for the CDR3: TGTGCCAGCAGCCAGGAGTATGGCTACACCTTC. Translation gives CASSQEYGYTF.

CDR3 region: CASSTPTGFAYEQYF. The DNA of the CDR3 is TGTGCCAGCAGTACTCCGACAGGGTTCGCCTACGAGCAGTACTTC. J is TRBJ2-7 and V is TRBV28, with TRBD1 matching 7 bases. Per the germline V gene, CDR1 is MDHEN and CDR2 is SYDVKM. V was clipped by 5 bases and J by 2 bases; unmatched bases: 9. This CDR3 is 15 amino acids long.

CDR3 coding DNA: TGTGCCACCAGCAGGAGACAGGTCTCCTACGAGCAGTACTTC. Protein: CATSRRQVSYEQYF. The chain employs TRBV15 and TRBJ2-7, with D possibly matching TRBD1 (6 bases). CDR1 LNHNV and CDR2 YYDKDF come from the germline V gene (reference sequence). The CDR3 runs 14 residues. V was cut by 3 bases and J by 0 bases, with 9 bases left in between.

J is TRBJ2-5 and V is TRBV3-1 (or the pseudogene TRBV3-2), with no clear D. Per the germline V gene, CDR1 is LGHDT and CDR2 is YNNKEL (reference sequence). The CDR3 is made up of 12 amino acids. V lost 0 bases and J 4 bases, leaving 3 bases between the germline ends. The CDR3 loop reads CASSQDRETQYF. DNA for the CDR3: TGTGCCAGCAGCCAAGATCGAGAGACCCAGTACTTC.

The chain has TRBV12-3 or TRBV12-4 and TRBJ1-1; D gene unclear. V was pared by 7 bases and J by 5 bases, with 14 bases between. The CDR3 length is 13 residues. CDR3 in DNA: TGTGCCAGCACCCTAGCGGTCTCTACTGAAGCTTTCTTT. This sequence encodes CASTLAVSTEAFF.

The chain joins TRBV24-1 to TRBJ2-3; 8 nucleotides align to TRBD2. The CDR3 is made up of 16 amino acids. Trimming cost V 4 bases and J 5 bases; bases outside gene matches: 10. Germline V gives CDR1 KGHDR, CDR2 SFDVKD. The CDR3 DNA is TGTGCCACCAGTGACTCGGGGGGGGGCGCCTTAGATACGCAGTATTTT. It is translated as CATSDSGGGALDTQYF.

The chain combines TRBV5-1 with TRBJ2-7; 7 bases map to TRBD1. This CDR3 has 16 residues. Looked up from germline, CDR1 is SGHRS and CDR2 is YFSETQ. J lost 6 bases, V lost 1 base, and 13 bases had no gene match. CDR3: CASSLTQTGSIGEQYF. Written as DNA, the CDR3 is TGCGCCAGCAGCTTGACCCAGACAGGGTCTATCGGCGAGCAGTACTTC.

The table lists this clone with a count of one. The gene calls are TRBV7-3 and TRBJ2-2; TRBD1 is a possible D gene (6 bases). CDR3 length: 15 residues. Trimming shortened V by 5 bases and J by 4 bases, and 14 bases separated the two germline ends. Germline V gives CDR1 SGHTA, CDR2 FQGTGA. CDR3 loop: CASSPGTPITGELFF. The DNA for the CDR3 is TGTGCCAGCAGCCCCGGGACACCCATCACCGGGGAGCTGTTTTTT.

This chain links TRBV19 with TRBJ2-1; TRBD2 agrees at 10 bases. The germline CDR1 and CDR2 sequences are LNHDA and SQIVND (reference sequence). V lost 7 bases and J lost 5; bases outside the gene matches: 8. CDR3 length: 15 residues. CDR3 protein: CASTISSGGNNEQFF. CDR3 nucleotide sequence: TGTGCCAGTACGATCTCTAGCGGGGGAAACAATGAGCAGTTCTTC.

The genes are TRBV4-1 and TRBJ1-2; D not certain. The length of the CDR3 is 11 residues. The V gene lost 5 bases and the J gene lost 7 bases, with 8 bases spanning the gap. CDR1 and CDR2 from the germline V gene are MGHRA and YSYEKL. This CDR3 is CASSNYGGYTF. DNA of the CDR3: TGCGCCAGCAGCAACTATGGTGGCTACACCTTC.

CDR3 loop: CASSELGQGTYGYTF. The CDR3 coding sequence is TGTGCCAGCAGTGAGCTGGGACAGGGGACCTATGGCTACACCTTC. The V call is TRBV2, the J call TRBJ1-2; 10 positions match TRBD1. The CDR3 runs 15 residues. Germline values: CDR1 SNHLY, CDR2 FYNNEI. The junction had 5 bases not matched to a gene; V was cut back by 3 bases and J by 4 bases.

The genes are TRBV2 and TRBJ2-3; 14 nucleotides line up with TRBD2. The germline CDR1 and CDR2 sequences are SNHLY and FYNNEI. The CDR3 contains 17 residues. The J segment lost 1 base and the V segment lost 7 bases, leaving 7 bases of the junction unmatched. CDR3 nucleotide sequence: TGTGCCAGCACCGTGGGGACTAGCGGGGGCCGCACAGATACGCAGTATTTT. Protein: CASTVGTSGGRTDTQYF.

This rearrangement joins TRBV7-3 to TRBJ2-1, with 7 bases that match TRBD1. The CDR3 has 15 residues. Trimming took 5 bases from V and 0 from J; bases not matched to a gene: 4. Germline CDR1 reads SGHTA; CDR2 reads FQGTGA. The CDR3 DNA reads as TGTGCCAGCAGCCAAGGACAGGTCTCCTACAATGAGCAGTTCTTC. Protein: CASSQGQVSYNEQFF.

The rearrangement joins TRBV5-6 to TRBJ2-5, with D tentatively TRBD2 (5 bases). The germline V gene has CDR1 SGHDT and CDR2 YYEEEE. V was clipped by 4 bases and J by 3 bases, with 16 bases between them. CDR3 length equals 15 residues. CDR3 DNA: TGTGCCAGCAGCGCCGGGCTCGGAGGTGAAGAGACCCAGTACTTC. It translates to CASSAGLGGEETQYF.

This chain joins TRBV5-6 and TRBJ1-6; 8 nucleotides agree with TRBD1. From germline, CDR1 is SGHDT and CDR2 YYEEEE. With 0 bases clipped from V and 13 bases from J, the junction kept 12 bases outside the gene matches. CDR3 length equals 16 residues. CDR3 sequence (DNA): TGTGCCAGCAGCTTGGCCCCAGGGGGCTTGATTTATCCCCTCCACTTT. It translates to CASSLAPGGLIYPLHF.

The rearrangement joins TRBV7-8 to TRBJ1-2; D unclear. From germline, CDR1 is SGHVS and CDR2 FQNEAQ. The CDR3 sequence is 18 residues long. V was clipped by 5 bases and J by 7 bases, with 29 bases between them. CDR3: CASSPRIRWYSKDGGYTF. CDR3 sequence (DNA): TGTGCCAGCAGCCCCCGAATTAGATGGTACAGTAAGGATGGTGGCTACACCTTC.

This clone was picked up a small number of times. The rearrangement links TRBV11-2 to TRBJ1-2, with 9 positions matching TRBD1. The V segment lost 4 bases and the J segment 5 bases; nucleotides outside the gene matches: 11. CDR3 length: 16 amino acids. Looked up from germline, CDR1 is SGHAT and CDR2 is FQNNGV. CDR3 nucleotides: TGTGCCAGCAGCTCCCAATCCGGGACAGGGTCTTATGGCTACACCTTC. It encodes CASSSQSGTGSYGYTF.

The chain is built from TRBV18 and TRBJ2-1, with D possibly TRBD1 on 6 matching bases. Germline CDR1 is KGHSH and CDR2 is LQKENI. CDR3 size: 13 residues. V was clipped by 0 bases and J by 8 bases, with 8 bases between them. The CDR3 loop reads CASSPPQGYEQFF. CDR3 coding DNA: TGTGCCAGCTCACCACCACAGGGCTATGAGCAGTTCTTC.

The chain employs TRBV7-8 and TRBJ2-7, with D maybe TRBD1 (5 bases). Looked up from germline, CDR1 is SGHVS and CDR2 is FQNEAQ. The CDR3 covers 13 residues. V was trimmed by 2 bases and J by 3 bases, leaving 8 bases between them. The chain's CDR3 is CASSLQGIYEQYF. The CDR3 DNA sequence: TGTGCCAGCAGCTTACAGGGTATCTACGAGCAGTACTTC.

In this sample, this clone turned up once. This chain joins TRBV10-3 and TRBJ1-1, with D uncertain. V was cut by 5 bases and J by 0 bases, with 7 bases left in between. The CDR3 has 13 amino acids. Germline V CDR1 and CDR2: ENHRY, SYGVKD. CDR3 in DNA: TGTGCCATCAGTCCATCAATGAACACTGAAGCTTTCTTT. Translated: CAISPSMNTEAFF.